This T cell receptor beta chain comes out of a study of beta chain features in type 1 diabetes. The study, taken as a whole, reports: The naive, central memory and Treg TCRB repertoires of patients appeared to be more similar to one another than those of healthy donors. Junctions at VDJ sites from type 1 diabetes patients had fewer insertions and more deletions.

V was clipped by 3 bases and J by 4 bases, with 18 bases between them. From germline, CDR1 is LGHNT and CDR2 FRNRAP. The CDR3 loop spans 16 amino acids. The table lists this clone with a few counts. Its antigen is not known. TCRB transcripts that were expressed got sequenced, as all of the isolated RNA had been reverse transcribed. TCRdb's copy holds only in-frame clones and misses some; the assay was immunoSEQ multiplex PCR. The profile shows 300,000 or so clones, 7% to 9% of them singletons. This receptor was taken from a woman younger than 35 in good health. The rearrangement joins TRBV12-5 to TRBJ2-5, with a tentative D call TRBD1 (5 bases). The sequenced sample was central memory CD4+ T cells from blood. The CDR3 region has the DNA TGTGCTAGTGGTTTAGATTCAGGGAACTGGAGAGAGACCCAGTACTTC. Translated, it gives CASGLDSGNWRETQYF.